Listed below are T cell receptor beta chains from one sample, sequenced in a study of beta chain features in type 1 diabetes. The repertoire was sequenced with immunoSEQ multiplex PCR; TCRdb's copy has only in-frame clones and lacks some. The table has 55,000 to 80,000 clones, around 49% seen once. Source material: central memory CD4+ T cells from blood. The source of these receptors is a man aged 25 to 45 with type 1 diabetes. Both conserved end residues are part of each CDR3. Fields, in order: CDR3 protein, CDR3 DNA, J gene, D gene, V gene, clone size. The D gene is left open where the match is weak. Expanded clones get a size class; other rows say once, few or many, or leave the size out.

CASTPIGPQETQYF	TGTGCCAGCACTCCGATTGGGCCCCAAGAGACCCAGTACTTC	TRBJ2-5	.	TRBV6-1	.
CASSLGQGSGAFF	TGTGCCAGCAGCTTAGGACAGGGAAGTGGAGCTTTCTTT	TRBJ1-1	TRBD1	TRBV7-9	few
CASSLQGAQPQHF	TGTGCCAGTAGTCTACAGGGGGCCCAGCCCCAGCATTTT	TRBJ1-5	TRBD1	TRBV19	.
CAWAKGAGQPQHF	TGTGCCTGGGCCAAGGGGGCCGGGCAGCCCCAGCATTTT	TRBJ1-5	TRBD1	TRBV30	.
CATKQNTGELFF	TGCGCCACCAAACAGAACACCGGGGAGCTGTTTTTT	TRBJ2-2	.	TRBV5-1	few
CASSSSTVQSSYEQYF	TGTGCCAGCAGCTCATCGACAGTCCAAAGCTCCTACGAGCAGTACTTC	TRBJ2-7	.	TRBV7-8	.
CSVVVNPGKDTQYF	TGCAGCGTGGTGGTCAACCCAGGGAAGGATACGCAGTATTTT	TRBJ2-3	.	TRBV29-1	few
CASSDKHSNQPQHF	TGCGCCAGCAGTGACAAACATAGCAATCAGCCCCAGCATTTT	TRBJ1-5	.	TRBV10-2	few
CASSVGRPSGGDTQYF	TGTGCCAGCAGCGTAGGCCGTCCTAGCGGGGGGGATACGCAGTATTTT	TRBJ2-3	TRBD2	TRBV9	few
CASSIRAGANVLTF	TGTGCCAGTAGTATCCGGGCTGGGGCCAACGTCCTGACTTTC	TRBJ2-6	.	TRBV19	.
CASSLSFGGGPIETQYF	TGCGCCAGCAGCTTGAGTTTTGGAGGAGGGCCCATAGAGACCCAGTACTTC	TRBJ2-5	.	TRBV5-1	.
CASRGRGHTEAFF	TGTGCCAGCAGGGGCAGGGGGCACACTGAAGCTTTCTTT	TRBJ1-1	TRBD1	TRBV11-3	once
CAISTGTGYYEQYF	TGTGCCATATCGACCGGGACAGGATACTACGAGCAGTACTTC	TRBJ2-7	TRBD1	TRBV10-3	.
CASSPGQGGETQYF	TGCGCCAGCAGCCCTGGACAGGGAGGAGAGACCCAGTACTTC	TRBJ2-5	TRBD1	TRBV5-1	.
CASSLGQGYNEQFF	TGTGCCAGCTCACTGGGACAGGGCTACAATGAGCAGTTCTTC	TRBJ2-1	TRBD1	TRBV18	.
CASSSPVGGAGELFF	TGTGCCAGCAGCTCGCCCGTCGGGGGGGCCGGGGAGCTGTTTTTT	TRBJ2-2	TRBD2	TRBV7-2	once
CASSRRREVGELFF	TGTGCCAGTAGTAGGCGGCGTGAGGTAGGGGAGCTGTTTTTT	TRBJ2-2	.	TRBV19	.
CASSTGQLNQPQHF	TGTGCCAGTAGTACGGGACAGCTAAATCAGCCCCAGCATTTT	TRBJ1-5	TRBD1	TRBV19	few
CAWSPGQVEKLFF	TGTGCCTGGAGTCCGGGACAGGTCGAAAAACTGTTTTTT	TRBJ1-4	TRBD1	TRBV30	.
CASSEPGRGDEKLFF	TGTGCCAGCAGTGAACCGGGCAGGGGGGACGAAAAACTGTTTTTT	TRBJ1-4	TRBD1	TRBV2	.
CASSSRGGGPRTDTQYF	TGTGCCAGCAGCTCACGCGGGGGGGGGCCTCGCACAGATACGCAGTATTTT	TRBJ2-3	TRBD2	TRBV28	.
CASSAGAGGTGELFF	TGCGCCAGCAGCGCGGGGGCAGGCGGCACCGGGGAGCTGTTTTTT	TRBJ2-2	.	TRBV5-1	.
CASSYGLGTYEQYF	TGTGCCAGCAGTTACGGCCTCGGGACTTACGAGCAGTACTTC	TRBJ2-7	.	TRBV6-6	.
CASSLGDRGRQETQYF	TGCGCCAGCAGCTTGGGTGACAGGGGGCGACAAGAGACCCAGTACTTC	TRBJ2-5	TRBD1	TRBV5-1	.
CASSPYDRGYEQYF	TGTGCCAGCTCACCCTATGACAGGGGGTACGAGCAGTACTTC	TRBJ2-7	TRBD1	TRBV18	.
CASNVLDRNTGELFF	TGTGCCAGCAACGTCTTGGACAGGAACACCGGGGAGCTGTTTTTT	TRBJ2-2	.	TRBV9	few
CASSDGGDTQYF	TGCGCCAGCAGCGATGGCGGGGATACGCAGTATTTT	TRBJ2-3	.	TRBV5-1	few
CASSPPGLPQHF	TGTGCCAGCAGTCCCCCGGGGTTGCCCCAGCATTTT	TRBJ1-5	.	TRBV27	.
CAISGGDSIMNTEAFF	TGTGCCATCAGTGGGGGGGACAGTATTATGAACACTGAAGCTTTCTTT	TRBJ1-1	TRBD1	TRBV10-3	few
CASSLEGRETQYF	TGTGCCAGCAGCTTGGAAGGCAGGGAGACCCAGTACTTC	TRBJ2-5	.	TRBV5-6	few
CASSYSSEQYF	TGTGCCAGCAGTTACTCGAGCGAGCAGTACTTC	TRBJ2-7	.	TRBV6-5	.
CASSAAQGGGYTF	TGTGCCAGCAGCGCTGCACAGGGGGGCGGCTACACCTTC	TRBJ1-2	TRBD1	TRBV9	few
CASSLGGAAKNIQYF	TGCGCCAGCAGCTTGGGCGGGGCAGCCAAAAACATTCAGTACTTC	TRBJ2-4	.	TRBV5-1	.
CASSVKTGGENTIYF	TGCGCCAGCAGCGTGAAGACAGGGGGCGAAAACACCATATATTTT	TRBJ1-3	TRBD1	TRBV5-1	.
CASTKDSSSYEQYF	TGTGCCAGCACCAAAGACAGTTCTTCCTACGAGCAGTACTTC	TRBJ2-7	.	TRBV5-4	.
CASSELVDNIQYF	TGTGCCAGCAGTGAACTAGTAGACAACATTCAGTACTTC	TRBJ2-4	.	TRBV2	.
CAWEGQGNTEAFF	TGTGCCTGGGAAGGACAGGGGAACACTGAAGCTTTCTTT	TRBJ1-1	TRBD1	TRBV30	few
CAISESTGALLQETQYF	TGTGCCATCAGTGAGTCGACAGGGGCACTCCTCCAAGAGACCCAGTACTTC	TRBJ2-5	TRBD1	TRBV10-3	.
CASSLLAGEVGYGYTF	TGTGCCAGCAGCTTACTTGCCGGGGAGGTCGGCTATGGCTACACCTTC	TRBJ1-2	.	TRBV7-9	.
CASSEGPGQSTDTQYF	TGTGCCAGCAGTGAAGGCCCGGGACAGAGCACAGATACGCAGTATTTT	TRBJ2-3	TRBD1	TRBV2	many